This note documents a single T cell receptor (beta chain) sequence. The antigen is not known. The sample originates from a study of cytomegalovirus exposure and HLA in healthy donors. Study background: Some 85 million unique TCRs, all from HLA-typed donors, were included in an early release of the data. Overall study findings and caveats: High specificity and sensitivity for cytomegalovirus status were reported for the classifier. The authors later found TCR association rates varying by HLA locus, with DRB1 most and HLA-C fewest.

With 60 Vbeta and 13 Jbeta primers, the PCR was carried out. Profiling relied on immunoSEQ multiplex PCR, and the TCRdb table lists in-frame clones only, not all of them. The table records under 150,000 clones, roughly 80% of them present only once. The sequenced material came from PBMCs. The clonotype originates from a woman in her thirties or forties in good health and CMV-seropositive.

Here the CDR3 DNA reads TGTGCCAGCAGTCGCACCGAGGGAGGCCTGTTTTTT. Its protein product is CASSRTEGGLFF. The V gene is TRBV6-6, the J gene TRBJ1-4, with unresolved D. CDR1 and CDR2 (germline): MNHNY, SVGAGI (reference sequence). This CDR3 has 12 amino acids. The V end was cut by 5 bases, the J end by 14 bases, with 15 bases between.